This TCR beta chain was documented in a study of tumor-infiltrating lymphocytes in primary liver carcinoma. Study at large: About 3.5 to 8 million productive TCRbeta reads were obtained from the samples, with similar numbers across tissue types. Points from the study as a whole: Researchers found tumor-adjacent and tumor-blood pairs overlapped less than tumor region pairs. Bulk, unsorted sampling meant CD4+ and CD8+ repertoires went uncompared.

Of note for this clonotype: Antigen unknown.

Unsorted whole blood yielded the blood RNA, and germline DNA was also extracted. With 6 bases removed from V and 7 bases from J, the gap between germline ends came to 14 bases. CDR3 size: 13 residues. A constant-region primer primed TCR beta cDNA synthesis from about 0.55 ug of total RNA. Slightly modified ARM-PCR with three nested multiplex PCR rounds yielded TCR beta libraries. The study ran its first two PCR rounds for nine to ten cycles each, using TRBV1-TRBV30 forward primers and a C-beta reverse primer. TCRdb independently ran MiXCR on the multiplex PCR reads; one entry per CDR3 protein. The table shows about 310,000 distinct CDR3 sequences, with 58% occurring only once.

This TCR derives from a young woman with primary liver carcinoma and hepatitis B virus infection. Source material: peripheral blood. This sequence joins TRBV12-3 or TRBV12-4 and TRBJ2-3, with D maybe TRBD2 (6 bases). DNA for the CDR3: TGTGCCAGCAGCCCTGGGACTCCACATACGCAGTATTTT. This encodes CASSPGTPHTQYF.